The rows below give T cell receptor beta chains drawn from one sample of a study of HIV-infected patients and healthy controls. TCRdb passed the 5' RACE reads through MiXCR, listing each CDR3 protein once. The repertoire holds around 19,000 distinct CDR3 sequences, with about 8.3% as singletons. The specimen sequenced was blood. Every receptor here comes from an adult in good health. The CDR3 runs from the conserved cysteine through the conserved F or W. D genes are given only for firm matches.

j_call | v_call | d_call | cdr3_aa
TRBJ1-1 | TRBV19 | - | CASSSPGGANTEAFF
TRBJ1-5 | TRBV12-3/TRBV12-4 | - | CASSLGQAYSNQPQHF
TRBJ2-6 | TRBV4-2 | TRBD1 | CASSQETGAGANVLTF
TRBJ1-2 | TRBV4-1 | TRBD1 | CASSQDPPPGQGANGYTF
TRBJ1-5 | TRBV29-1 | - | CSVGGTNQPQHF
TRBJ2-5 | TRBV12-3/TRBV12-4 | - | CASSFGAKTQYF
TRBJ2-7 | TRBV2 | - | CASSPRGALTYEQYF
TRBJ1-2 | TRBV28 | - | CASSPGTQSLGGYTF
TRBJ2-3 | TRBV4-1 | TRBD2 | CASSRSGYTDTQYF
TRBJ1-2 | TRBV29-1 | - | CSVVGDLTNPYGYTF
TRBJ2-7 | TRBV28 | TRBD2 | CASSPYGGREYEQYF